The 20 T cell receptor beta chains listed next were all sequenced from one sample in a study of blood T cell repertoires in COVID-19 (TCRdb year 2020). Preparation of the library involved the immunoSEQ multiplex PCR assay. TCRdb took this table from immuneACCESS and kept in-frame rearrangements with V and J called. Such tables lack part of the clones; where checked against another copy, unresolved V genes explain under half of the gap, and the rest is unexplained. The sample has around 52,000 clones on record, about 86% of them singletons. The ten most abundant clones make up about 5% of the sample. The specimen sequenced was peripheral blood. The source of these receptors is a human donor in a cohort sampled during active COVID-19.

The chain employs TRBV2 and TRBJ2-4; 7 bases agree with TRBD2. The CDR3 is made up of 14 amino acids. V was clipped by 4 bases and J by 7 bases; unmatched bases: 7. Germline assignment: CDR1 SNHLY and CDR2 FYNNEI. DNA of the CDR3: TGTGCCAGCAGTGGGGGAGGGAGGTCGAACATTCAGTACTTC. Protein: CASSGGGRSNIQYF.

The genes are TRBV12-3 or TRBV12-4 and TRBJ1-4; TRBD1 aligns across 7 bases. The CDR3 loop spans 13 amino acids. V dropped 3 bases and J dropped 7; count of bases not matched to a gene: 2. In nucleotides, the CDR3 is TGTGCCAGCAGTTTTAACAGGGGTGAAAAACTGTTTTTT. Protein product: CASSFNRGEKLFF.

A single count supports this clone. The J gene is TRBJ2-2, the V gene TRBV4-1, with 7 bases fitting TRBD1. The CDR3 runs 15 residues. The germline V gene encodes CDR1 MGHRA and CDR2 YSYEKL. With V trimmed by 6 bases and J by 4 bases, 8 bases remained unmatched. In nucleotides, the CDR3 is TGCGCCAGCAGACGAGGGGGCTCCGCCACCGGGGAGCTGTTTTTT. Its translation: CASRRGGSATGELFF.

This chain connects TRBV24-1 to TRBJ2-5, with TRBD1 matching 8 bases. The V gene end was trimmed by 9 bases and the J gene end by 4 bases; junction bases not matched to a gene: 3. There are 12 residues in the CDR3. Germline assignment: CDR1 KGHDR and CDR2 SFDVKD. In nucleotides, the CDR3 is TGTGCCACCGGTCAGGGGGCAGAGACCCAGTACTTC. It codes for CATGQGAETQYF.

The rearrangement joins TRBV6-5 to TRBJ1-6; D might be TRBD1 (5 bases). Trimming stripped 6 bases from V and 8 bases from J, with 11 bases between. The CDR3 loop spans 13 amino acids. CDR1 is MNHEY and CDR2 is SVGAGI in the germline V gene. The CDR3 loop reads CASRQVLHSPLHF. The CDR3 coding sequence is TGTGCCAGCAGACAGGTCCTCCATTCACCCCTCCACTTT.

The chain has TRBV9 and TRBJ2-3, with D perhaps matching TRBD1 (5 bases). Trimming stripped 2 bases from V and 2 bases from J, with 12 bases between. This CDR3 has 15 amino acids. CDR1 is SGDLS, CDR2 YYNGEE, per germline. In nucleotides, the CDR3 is TGTGCCAGCAGCGTGTTATTAGGGGTCACAGATACGCAGTATTTT. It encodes CASSVLLGVTDTQYF.

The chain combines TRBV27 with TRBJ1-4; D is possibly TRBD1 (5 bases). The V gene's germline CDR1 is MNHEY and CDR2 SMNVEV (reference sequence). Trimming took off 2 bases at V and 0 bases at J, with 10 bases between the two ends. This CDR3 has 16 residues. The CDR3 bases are TGTGCCAGCAGTTTACGGACAACTGCAACTAATGAAAAACTGTTTTTT. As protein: CASSLRTTATNEKLFF.

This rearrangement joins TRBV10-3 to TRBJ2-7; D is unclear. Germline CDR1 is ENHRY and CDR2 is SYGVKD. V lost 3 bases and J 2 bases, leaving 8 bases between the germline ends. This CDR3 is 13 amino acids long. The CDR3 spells CAISERLAYEQYF. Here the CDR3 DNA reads TGTGCCATCAGTGAAAGGCTAGCCTACGAGCAGTACTTC.

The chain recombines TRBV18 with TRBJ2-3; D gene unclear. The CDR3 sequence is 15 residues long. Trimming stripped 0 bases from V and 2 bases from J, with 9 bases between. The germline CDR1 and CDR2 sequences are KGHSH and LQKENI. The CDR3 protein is CASSPPPVSTDTQYF. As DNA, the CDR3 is TGTGCCAGCTCACCACCTCCAGTATCCACAGATACGCAGTATTTT.

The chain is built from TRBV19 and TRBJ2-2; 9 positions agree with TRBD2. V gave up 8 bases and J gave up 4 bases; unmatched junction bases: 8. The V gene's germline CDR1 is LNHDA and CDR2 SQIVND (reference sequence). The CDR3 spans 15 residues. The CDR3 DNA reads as TGTGCCAGTGGTGGGGGACTAGCCCCCACCGGGGAGCTGTTTTTT. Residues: CASGGGLAPTGELFF.

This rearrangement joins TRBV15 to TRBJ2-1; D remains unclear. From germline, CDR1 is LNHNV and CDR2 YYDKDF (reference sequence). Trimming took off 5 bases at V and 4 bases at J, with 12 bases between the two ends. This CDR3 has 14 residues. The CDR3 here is CATSGYSGYNEQFF. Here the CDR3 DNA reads TGTGCCACCAGCGGGTATTCGGGTTACAATGAGCAGTTCTTC.

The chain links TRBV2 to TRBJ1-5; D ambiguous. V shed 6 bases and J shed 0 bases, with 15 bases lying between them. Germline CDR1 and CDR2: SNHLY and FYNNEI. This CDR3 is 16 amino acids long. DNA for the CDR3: TGTGCCAGCAGACCCGATCGGGGAACTAGCAATCAGCCCCAGCATTTT. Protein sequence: CASRPDRGTSNQPQHF.

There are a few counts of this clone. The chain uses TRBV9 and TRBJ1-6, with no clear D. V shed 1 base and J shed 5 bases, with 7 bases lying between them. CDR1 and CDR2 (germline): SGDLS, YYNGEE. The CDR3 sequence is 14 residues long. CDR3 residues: CASSVTYDNSPLHF. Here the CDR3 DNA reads TGTGCCAGCAGCGTAACATATGATAATTCACCCCTCCACTTT.

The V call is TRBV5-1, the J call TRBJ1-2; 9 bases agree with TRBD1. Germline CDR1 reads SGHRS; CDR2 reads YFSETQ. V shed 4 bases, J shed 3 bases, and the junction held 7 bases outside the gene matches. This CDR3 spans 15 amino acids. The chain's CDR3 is CASSPGQGSYYGYTF. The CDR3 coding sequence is TGCGCCAGCAGCCCGGGACAGGGAAGTTACTATGGCTACACCTTC.

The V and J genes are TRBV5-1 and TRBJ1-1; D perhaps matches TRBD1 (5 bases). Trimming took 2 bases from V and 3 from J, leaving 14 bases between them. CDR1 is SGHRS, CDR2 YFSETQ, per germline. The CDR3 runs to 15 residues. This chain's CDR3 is CASSFDPTVDTEAFF. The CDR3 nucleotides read TGCGCCAGCAGCTTTGACCCGACAGTGGACACTGAAGCTTTCTTT.

In nucleotides, the CDR3 is TGTGCCAGCAGCCCAAAAAACATTCAGTACTTC. Translating it yields CASSPKNIQYF. This chain connects TRBV12-3 or TRBV12-4 to TRBJ2-4; D gene unclear. The CDR3 loop spans 11 amino acids. Trimming left V 6 bases short and J 4 bases short, with 4 bases between.

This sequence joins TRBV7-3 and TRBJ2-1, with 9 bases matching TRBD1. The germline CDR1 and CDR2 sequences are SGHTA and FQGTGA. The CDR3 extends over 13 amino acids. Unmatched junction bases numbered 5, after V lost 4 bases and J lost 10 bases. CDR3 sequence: CASSWTGVSEQFF. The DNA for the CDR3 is TGTGCCAGCAGCTGGACAGGGGTCAGCGAGCAGTTCTTC.

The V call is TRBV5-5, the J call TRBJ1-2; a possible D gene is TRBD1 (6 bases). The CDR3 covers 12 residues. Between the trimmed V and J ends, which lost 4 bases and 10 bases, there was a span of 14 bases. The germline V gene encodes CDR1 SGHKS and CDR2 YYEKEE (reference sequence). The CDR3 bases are TGTGCCAGCAGCACCCAGGGGTTGGCCTACACCTTC. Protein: CASSTQGLAYTF.

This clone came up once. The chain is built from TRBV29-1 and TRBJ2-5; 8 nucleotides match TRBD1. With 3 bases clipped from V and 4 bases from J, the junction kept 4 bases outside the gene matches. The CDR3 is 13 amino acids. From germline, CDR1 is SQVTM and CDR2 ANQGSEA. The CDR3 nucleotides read TGCAGCGTTGAGGGCAGGGGGCGAGAGACCCAGTACTTC. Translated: CSVEGRGRETQYF.

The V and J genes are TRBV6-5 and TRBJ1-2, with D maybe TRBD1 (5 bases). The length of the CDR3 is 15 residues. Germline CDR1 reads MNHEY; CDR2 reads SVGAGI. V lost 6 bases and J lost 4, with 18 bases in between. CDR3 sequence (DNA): TGTGCCAGCAGAAGGGGTCAATTAACCGGCTATGGCTACACCTTC. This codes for CASRRGQLTGYGYTF.